A selection of T cell receptor beta chains follows, all from one sample in a study of molecular identifiers for immune sequencing clone quantification. TCRdb fed the PCR reads into MiXCR, producing one record per CDR3 protein. The table shows about 53,000 distinct CDR3 sequences, with about a third occurring only once. What was sequenced was naive CD8+ T cells from blood, with Jurkat cell RNA spiked in. Receptors were obtained from a human donor in good health. Some libraries in this study had Jurkat cell RNA spiked in. Both conserved end residues are part of each CDR3. Expanded clones are given a class, and other clones once, few, many or no size at all.

J	length	V	size	CDR3
TRBJ2-7	16	TRBV20-1	few	CSASLAESSPVYEQYF
TRBJ2-4	17	TRBV12-3/TRBV12-4	few	CASSLWALRGGKNIQYF
TRBJ1-1	12	TRBV12-3/TRBV12-4	.	CASNPMTVEAFF
TRBJ1-5	12	TRBV6-2/TRBV6-3	once	CASSYAGQPQHF
TRBJ2-2	14	TRBV27	few	CASGRGLDTGELFF
TRBJ2-5	19	TRBV4-2	many	CASTLSYLIVRAIQETQYF
TRBJ2-2	15	TRBV20-1	few	CSAQQEWDDTGELFF
TRBJ2-7	14	TRBV27	few	CASSTGRGKGEQYF
TRBJ2-3	13	TRBV7-2	many	CASSLRLADTQYF
TRBJ2-3	14	TRBV5-1	many	CASSLVSGGDTQYF
TRBJ2-7	14	TRBV9	few	CASSVGSSSYEQYF
TRBJ2-1	15	TRBV11-2	.	CASSSPGTLYNEQFF
TRBJ2-7	13	TRBV6-1	.	CASSESPRYEQYF
TRBJ2-3	16	TRBV28	few	CASSLLGGATTDTQYF
TRBJ2-3	16	TRBV4-3	few	CASSHLGWGRTDTQYF
TRBJ2-4	13	TRBV7-9	.	CASSPEYRNIQYF
TRBJ2-6	17	TRBV7-8	few	CASRGDRGRMRANVLTF
TRBJ2-7	15	TRBV27	few	CASSLSTGSAYEQYF
TRBJ2-7	15	TRBV4-2	many	CASSQDVYSGDEQYF
TRBJ2-6	23	TRBV7-6	.	CASSSDYETSGRARDSGASVLTF
TRBJ1-5	14	TRBV15	many	CATSGRQGLQPQHF
TRBJ2-4	19	TRBV20-1	.	CSANRGLLEATLAKNIQYF
TRBJ2-7	17	TRBV13	.	CASSLDGRGARSYEQYF
TRBJ2-7	13	TRBV19	few	CASSTGVKGEQYF
TRBJ1-1	17	TRBV28	many	CASSLVLGDLRDTEAFF
TRBJ1-6	14	TRBV25-1	many	CASTVGPYNSPLHF
TRBJ1-5	14	TRBV13	many	CASSLGRSHQPQHF
TRBJ1-1	14	TRBV7-3	.	CASSLGTGLAEAFF
TRBJ2-7	13	TRBV25-1	.	CASSVGVSREQYF
TRBJ2-3	15	TRBV27	few	CASSLIRGLTDTQYF
TRBJ2-3	17	TRBV4-2	many	CASSQVMGSGHTDTQYF
TRBJ2-2	14	TRBV3-1	.	CASSPGQGFGELFF
TRBJ2-3	11	TRBV27	few	CASSLSNTQYF
TRBJ2-3	18	TRBV5-6	many	CASSGFGEPPGGSDTQYF
TRBJ1-1	12	TRBV4-1	many	CASSQQNTEAFF
TRBJ2-7	13	TRBV4-2	few	CASSALASYEQYF
TRBJ2-7	14	TRBV4-1	.	CASSPSARGYERYF
TRBJ2-3	15	TRBV28	many	CASSYFGEGTDTQYF
TRBJ2-3	15	TRBV10-3	.	CAISVARSGTDTQYF
TRBJ2-7	12	TRBV5-6	many	CASSLGPGGQYF
TRBJ1-2	14	TRBV28	.	CASSLLGTNYGYTF
TRBJ2-7	15	TRBV20-1	.	CSARDHGTGNLEQYF
TRBJ2-1	15	TRBV5-4	.	CASNPLRRTNNEQFF
TRBJ2-1	11	TRBV28	many	CASSLFEEQFF
TRBJ2-7	15	TRBV14	few	CASSSSGTEAYEQYF